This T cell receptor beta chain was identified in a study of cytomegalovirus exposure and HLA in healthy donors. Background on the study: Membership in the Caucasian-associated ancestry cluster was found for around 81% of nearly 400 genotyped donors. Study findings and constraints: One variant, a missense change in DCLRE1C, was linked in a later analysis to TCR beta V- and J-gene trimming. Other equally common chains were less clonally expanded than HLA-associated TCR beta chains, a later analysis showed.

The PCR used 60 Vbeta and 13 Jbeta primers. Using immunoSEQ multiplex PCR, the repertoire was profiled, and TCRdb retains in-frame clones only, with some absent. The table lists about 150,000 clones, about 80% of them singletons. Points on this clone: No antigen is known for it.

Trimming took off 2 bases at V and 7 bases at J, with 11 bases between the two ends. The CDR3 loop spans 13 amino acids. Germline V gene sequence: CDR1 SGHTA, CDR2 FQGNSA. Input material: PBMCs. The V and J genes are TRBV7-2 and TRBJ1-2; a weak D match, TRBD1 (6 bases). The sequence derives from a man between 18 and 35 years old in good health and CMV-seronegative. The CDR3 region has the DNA TGTGCCAGCAGCTTATATAGGGGGAGTGGCTACACCTTC. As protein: CASSLYRGSGYTF.